These 19 T cell receptor beta chains share one sample of origin, sequenced in a study of CD8 T cell repertoires and HIV-1 epitope variants. Their cognate antigens are unknown. Some clones are missing from TCRdb's copy, which holds only in-frame ones; the method was immunoSEQ multiplex PCR. The sample yields 4,000 to 5,500 clones, approximately 72% seen once. The specimen was cultured CD8+ T cells derived from PBMCs. The receptors originated from a male donor with HIV.

The gene calls are TRBV7-9 and TRBJ2-5; D is perhaps TRBD2 (5 bases). V was shortened by 4 bases and J by 2 bases, with 14 bases between the two germline ends. The V gene's germline CDR1 is SEHNR and CDR2 FQNEAQ (reference sequence). The CDR3 runs 15 residues. The CDR3 DNA reads TGTGCCAGCAGCTCCGCCGGGATAGATCAAGAGACCCAGTACTTC. As protein: CASSSAGIDQETQYF.

The chain's CDR3 is CASSLGGARGNTIYF. DNA of the CDR3: TGTGCCAGCAGTTTGGGTGGGGCGCGTGGAAACACCATATATTTT. J is TRBJ1-3 and V is TRBV28; maybe TRBD1 (5 bases). The CDR3 runs 15 residues. Between the trimmed V and J ends, which lost 3 bases and 3 bases, there was a span of 12 bases. Germline assignment: CDR1 MDHEN and CDR2 SYDVKM.

V is TRBV29-1 and J is TRBJ1-3, with D unresolved. CDR1 is SQVTM and CDR2 is ANQGSEA in the germline V gene. The V end lost 3 bases, the J end lost 4 bases, and 4 bases lay between the germline ends. The CDR3 is made up of 11 amino acids. The CDR3 spells CSVESGNTIYF. The CDR3 bases are TGCAGCGTTGAGAGCGGAAACACCATATATTTT.

The chain has TRBV10-2 and TRBJ2-7; D is perhaps TRBD1 (5 bases). CDR3 length equals 12 residues. Trimming left V 3 bases short and J 7 bases short, with 10 bases between. Germline-derived CDR1 and CDR2 are WSHSY and SAAADI. CDR3 nucleotides: TGCGCCAGCAGTGATTGGGGCGGTGAGCAGTACTTC. It translates to CASSDWGGEQYF.

The V gene is TRBV19, the J gene TRBJ2-7; D is perhaps TRBD2 (5 bases). Looked up from germline, CDR1 is LNHDA and CDR2 is SQIVND (reference sequence). V was trimmed by 5 bases and J by 3 bases, leaving 14 bases between them. This CDR3 contains 14 residues. CDR3: CASSPGRDNYEQYF. In nucleotides, the CDR3 is TGTGCCAGTAGTCCAGGACGGGATAACTACGAGCAGTACTTC.

This clone showed up just a few times. The chain employs TRBV2 and TRBJ2-7; D call uncertain. The CDR3 loop spans 13 amino acids. Germline values: CDR1 SNHLY, CDR2 FYNNEI. Trimming left V 3 bases short and J 2 bases short, with 8 bases between. DNA for the CDR3: TGTGCCAGCAGTGATAACGGTGCCTACGAGCAGTACTTC. It specifies CASSDNGAYEQYF.

The J gene is TRBJ2-1, the V gene TRBV5-1; tentatively, D is TRBD2 (6 bases). Germline values: CDR1 SGHRS, CDR2 YFSETQ. V was pared by 4 bases and J by 10 bases, with 12 bases between. CDR3 length: 12 residues. The CDR3 DNA reads TGCGCCAGCAGCCCACCTAGCGTAGAGCAGTTCTTC. Its protein product is CASSPPSVEQFF.

This clone has more than one count but fewer than ten. This chain connects TRBV9 to TRBJ2-7; possible D gene TRBD1, 7 bases. V was trimmed by 2 bases and J by 5 bases, leaving 14 bases between them. CDR1 is SGDLS, CDR2 YYNGEE, per germline. CDR3 length equals 14 residues. CDR3 DNA: TGTGCCAGCAGCGTGTCAGGGGGGATGGACGAGCAGTACTTC. Translated, it gives CASSVSGGMDEQYF. Filled out from reference TRBV9 and TRBJ2-7, the complete variable domain reads DSGVTQTPKHLITATGQRVTLRCSPRSGDLSVYWYQQSLDQGLQFLIQYYNGEERAKGNILERFSAQQFPDLHSELNLSSLELGDSALYFCASSVSGGMDEQYFGPGTRLTVT.

The sample holds a few counts of this clone. The J gene is TRBJ2-7, the V gene TRBV11-2; 8 positions match TRBD1. V was pared by 3 bases and J by 2 bases, with 9 bases of the junction left unmatched. Per germline, CDR1 SGHAT and CDR2 FQNNGV. The CDR3 is made up of 16 amino acids. The CDR3 sequence: CASSFGLGDRPYEQYF. The CDR3, as DNA: TGTGCCAGCAGCTTCGGGTTGGGGGACAGGCCCTACGAGCAGTACTTC.

The chain employs TRBV9 and TRBJ2-3; 7 nucleotides match TRBD1. V lost 6 bases to trimming and J lost 0 bases; unmatched junction nucleotides: 4. This CDR3 is built from 14 residues. Looked up from germline, CDR1 is SGDLS and CDR2 is YYNGEE. CDR3 sequence reads: CASKGTASTDTQYF. The CDR3 nucleotides read TGTGCCAGCAAGGGGACAGCGAGCACAGATACGCAGTATTTT. The whole variable domain, remainder taken from reference TRBV9 and TRBJ2-3, is DSGVTQTPKHLITATGQRVTLRCSPRSGDLSVYWYQQSLDQGLQFLIQYYNGEERAKGNILERFSAQQFPDLHSELNLSSLELGDSALYFCASKGTASTDTQYFGPGTRLTVL.

The chain is built from TRBV27 and TRBJ1-2; 9 bases match TRBD1. This CDR3 has 15 amino acids. Germline V CDR1 and CDR2: MNHEY, SMNVEV (reference sequence). V gave up 6 bases and J gave up 3 bases; unmatched junction bases: 8. CDR3: CASRSGQGRDYGYTF. The CDR3 coding sequence is TGTGCCAGCAGGAGTGGACAGGGGCGTGACTATGGCTACACCTTC.

The J gene is TRBJ1-2, the V gene TRBV13; maybe TRBD1 (6 bases). The CDR3 length is 14 residues. Germline lookup yields CDR1 PRHDT and CDR2 FYEKMQ (reference sequence). Trimming removed 3 bases at V and 1 base at J, with 9 bases between. In DNA form, the CDR3 reads TGTGCCAGCAGCTTGGGACAAAATAACTATGGCTACACCTTC. Amino acids: CASSLGQNNYGYTF.

CDR3 in amino acids: CASSYAGGTGNEQFF. The CDR3 DNA sequence: TGTGCCAGCAGTTATGCGGGAGGTACTGGCAATGAGCAGTTCTTC. The chain uses TRBV27 and TRBJ2-1, with TRBD2 matching 8 bases. CDR1 is MNHEY, CDR2 SMNVEV, per germline (reference sequence). The V segment lost 4 bases and the J segment 6 bases; nucleotides outside the gene matches: 8. CDR3 size: 15 residues.

As for this clone: An end of the junction does not agree with germline; a read error may underlie this. The chain has TRBV7-6 and TRBJ2-1, with no clear D. From germline, CDR1 is SGHVS and CDR2 FNYEAQ. This CDR3 contains 11 residues. CDR3: CASSSNNEQFF. As DNA, the CDR3 is TGTGCCAGCAGCTCCAACAATGAGCAGTTCTTC.

The J gene is TRBJ2-7, the V gene TRBV19; 10 positions agree with TRBD2. V was pared by 4 bases and J by 0 bases, with 12 bases of the junction left unmatched. Germline CDR1 LNHDA, CDR2 SQIVND (reference sequence). The CDR3 runs 18 residues. CDR3 sequence (DNA): TGTGCCAGTAGTACTCACGCTGGACTAGCGGAAAGCTCCTACGAGCAGTACTTC. Amino acid sequence: CASSTHAGLAESSYEQYF.

The chain carries TRBV2 and TRBJ2-7; 7 bases are a match to TRBD2. The CDR3 totals 15 residues. Germline CDR1 and CDR2: SNHLY and FYNNEI. Losses at the gene ends were 7 bases for V and 5 bases for J; bases not matched to a gene: 14. The DNA for the CDR3 is TGTGCCAGCATTGGATTCGAGTCTAGCGGTAACGAGCAGTACTTC. Encoded protein: CASIGFESSGNEQYF.

V gene TRBV19 combines with J gene TRBJ2-3; the D call may be TRBD1 or TRBD2 (5 bases each). CDR1 and CDR2 from the germline V gene are LNHDA and SQIVND (reference sequence). Between the trimmed V and J ends, which lost 3 bases and 6 bases, there was a span of 16 bases. CDR3 length: 15 amino acids. The CDR3 DNA reads as TGTGCCAGTAGTATCGGACCTGCCGAGGGGGATACGCAGTATTTT. Its protein is CASSIGPAEGDTQYF.

The chain links TRBV15 to TRBJ2-7; D may match TRBD1 or TRBD2 (5 bases each). The V and J ends lost 5 bases and 4 bases respectively, with 15 bases between them. Per germline, CDR1 LNHNV and CDR2 YYDKDF (reference sequence). The CDR3 has 14 residues. CDR3 protein: CATSSDWGSYEQYF. The CDR3 DNA is TGTGCCACCAGCTCCGATTGGGGGAGTTACGAGCAGTACTTC.

V gene TRBV28 combines with J gene TRBJ2-2; either TRBD1 or TRBD2 may supply D (5 bases each). The CDR3 sequence is 15 residues long. Per the germline V gene, CDR1 is MDHEN and CDR2 is SYDVKM. V lost 3 bases to trimming and J lost 5 bases, with 13 bases between them. CDR3 in amino acids: CASSLRGARTGELFF. In DNA form, the CDR3 reads TGTGCCAGCAGTTTGAGAGGGGCGAGAACCGGGGAGCTGTTTTTT.